Listed below are T cell receptor beta chains from one sample, sequenced in a study of blood T cell repertoires in COVID-19. Measured with immunoSEQ multiplex PCR; TCRdb has only the in-frame clones, and not every one. Among 200,000 to 250,000 clones, 82% were seen once, and the ten largest hold approximately 8.4%. The sample comprised peripheral blood. The source is a woman older than 75 with COVID-19, enrolled during active disease. Each CDR3 is given with its conserved first and last residue.

V: TRBV5-1; J: TRBJ2-1; CDR3: CASSFPSNEQFF
V: TRBV7-2; J: TRBJ2-5; CDR3: CASSPGNIYQETQYF
V: TRBV7-2; J: TRBJ1-2; CDR3: CASSLRREGGYTF
V: TRBV2; J: TRBJ1-2; CDR3: CASSLHGVNGYTF
V: TRBV6-2/TRBV6-3; J: TRBJ1-2; CDR3: CASSSQIGQNYGYTF
V: TRBV30; J: TRBJ2-1; CDR3: CAWTLAGGFYNEQFF
V: TRBV4-3; J: TRBJ2-1; CDR3: CASSQVGGYNEQFF
V: TRBV2; J: TRBJ2-1; CDR3: CASSYRGSSYNEQFF
V: TRBV7-2; J: TRBJ2-5; CDR3: CASSPGGYTIVETQYF
V: TRBV7-3; J: TRBJ1-6; CDR3: CASSLTNSQNSPLHF
V: TRBV4-1; J: TRBJ2-7; CDR3: CASSPEARLGEQYF
V: TRBV3-1/TRBV3-2; J: TRBJ1-6; CDR3: CASSRTPGGLHF
V: TRBV2; J: TRBJ1-4; CDR3: CASREGTAFNEKLFF
V: TRBV4-3; J: TRBJ1-1; CDR3: CASSQDRRVEAFF
V: TRBV5-5; J: TRBJ2-7; CDR3: CASSLVGTSGRSYEQYF
V: TRBV6-2/TRBV6-3; J: TRBJ1-3; CDR3: CASSYPRLPQDTIYF
V: TRBV28; J: TRBJ1-2; CDR3: CASSSPRAGRYGYTF
V: TRBV20-1; J: TRBJ1-6; CDR3: CSASTKISGNSPLHF
V: TRBV29-1; J: TRBJ2-7; CDR3: CSVHNPGAYEQYF
V: TRBV7-8; J: TRBJ1-1; CDR3: CASSSPQLDRERPEAFF
V: TRBV6-2/TRBV6-3; J: TRBJ2-3; CDR3: CASSYEREGPRTDTQYF
V: TRBV29-1; J: TRBJ2-3; CDR3: CSAYRGQSTDTQYF
V: TRBV24-1; J: TRBJ2-1; CDR3: CATSTNLGRASYNEQFF
V: TRBV6-2/TRBV6-3; J: TRBJ1-5; CDR3: CASSPKGKRLQPQHF
V: TRBV3-1/TRBV3-2; J: TRBJ2-3; CDR3: CASSQFRSTDTQYF
V: TRBV19; J: TRBJ1-1; CDR3: CASTDRVITEAFF
V: TRBV5-4; J: TRBJ2-3; CDR3: CASSRTSGRAGTDTQYF
V: TRBV5-4; J: TRBJ1-2; CDR3: CASSLAGGRNYGYTF
V: TRBV5-5; J: TRBJ1-5; CDR3: CASSLGGGQGNQPQHF
V: TRBV6-6; J: TRBJ2-7; CDR3: CASKSSVGGSTYEQYF
V: TRBV9; J: TRBJ1-2; CDR3: CASSSSGQGYTF
V: TRBV7-2; J: TRBJ1-2; CDR3: CASSSPETGIYGYTF
V: TRBV28; J: TRBJ2-3; CDR3: CASSLHLGTSGYTQYF
V: TRBV19; J: TRBJ1-1; CDR3: CASSSRGGWNTEAFF
V: TRBV7-3; J: TRBJ2-7; CDR3: CASSSGTGSYEQYF
V: TRBV5-1; J: TRBJ2-5; CDR3: CASSPAGTSGGQETQYF
V: TRBV6-1; J: TRBJ1-4; CDR3: CASSEAVLGASEKLFF
V: TRBV11-3; J: TRBJ1-2; CDR3: CASSNAFAGVF
V: TRBV19; J: TRBJ2-5; CDR3: CASSIFRGETQYF
V: TRBV5-3; J: TRBJ1-1; CDR3: CARSPGEAPTEAFF
V: TRBV19; J: TRBJ2-1; CDR3: CASRLAGVGYNEQFF
V: TRBV5-1; J: TRBJ1-3; CDR3: CASSLGAGTSNTIYF
V: TRBV30; J: TRBJ1-5; CDR3: CAWNEGANQPQHF
V: TRBV19; J: TRBJ1-3; CDR3: CASSPRVLQSGNTIYF
V: TRBV5-1; J: TRBJ2-1; CDR3: CASSLPGNYNEQFF
V: TRBV5-1; J: TRBJ1-3; CDR3: CATRGSGNTIYF
V: TRBV27; J: TRBJ1-6; CDR3: CASKSRGGHSPLHF
V: TRBV11-2; J: TRBJ2-1; CDR3: CASSFSNNEQFF
V: TRBV2; J: TRBJ1-1; CDR3: CASRPSYTGTEAFF
V: TRBV3-1/TRBV3-2; J: TRBJ1-2; CDR3: CASSQGQGLGYTF
V: TRBV9; J: TRBJ1-2; CDR3: CASSPSLQGIEGYTF